The following is a T cell receptor (beta chain) sequence with its context. These data come from a study of blood T cell repertoires in COVID-19. The overall study: COVID-19 samples, acute and convalescent, were from the United States, Italy and Spain. PBMCs, B-cell-depleted T cells, or T cells provided the cDNA or gDNA that made up the material.

V dropped 11 bases and J dropped 6; count of bases not matched to a gene: 10. CDR3 size: 13 residues. Germline assignment: CDR1 ENHRY and CDR2 SYGVKD. Original methodology: Cell counts per sample came from amplifying reference gene primers. This table comes from immunoSEQ multiplex PCR, and its TCRdb copy is limited to in-frame clones, with some not included. That table furnishes V, J and clone size, whereas the DNA furnished D and trimming. The sample consists of around 40,000 clones, 86% of them appearing once. The receptor comes from a man in his sixties with active COVID-19. The sequencing input was peripheral blood. The V gene is TRBV10-3, the J gene TRBJ2-7, with 10 bases lining up with TRBD1. The CDR3 DNA reads as TGTGCCCTTTCTATGACAGGGGGCGGCGAGCAGTACTTC. It yields the protein CALSMTGGGEQYF.